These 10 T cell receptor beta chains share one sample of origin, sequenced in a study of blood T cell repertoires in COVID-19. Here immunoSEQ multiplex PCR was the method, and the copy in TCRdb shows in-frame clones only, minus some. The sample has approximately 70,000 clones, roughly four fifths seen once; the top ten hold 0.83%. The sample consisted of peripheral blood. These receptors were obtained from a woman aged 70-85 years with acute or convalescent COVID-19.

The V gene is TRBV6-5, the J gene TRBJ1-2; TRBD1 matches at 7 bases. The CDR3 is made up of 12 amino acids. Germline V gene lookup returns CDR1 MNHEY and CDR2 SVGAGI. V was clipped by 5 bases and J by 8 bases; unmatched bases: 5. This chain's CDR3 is CASSTGQEGYTF. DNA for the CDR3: TGTGCCAGCAGTACCGGACAGGAAGGCTACACCTTC.

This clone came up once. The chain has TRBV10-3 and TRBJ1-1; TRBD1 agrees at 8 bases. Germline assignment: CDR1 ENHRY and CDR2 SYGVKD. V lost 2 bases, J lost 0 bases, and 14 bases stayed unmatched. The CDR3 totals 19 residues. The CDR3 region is CAISEPSGQGGRMNTEAFF. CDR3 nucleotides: TGTGCCATCAGTGAGCCGTCTGGACAGGGTGGAAGAATGAACACTGAAGCTTTCTTT.

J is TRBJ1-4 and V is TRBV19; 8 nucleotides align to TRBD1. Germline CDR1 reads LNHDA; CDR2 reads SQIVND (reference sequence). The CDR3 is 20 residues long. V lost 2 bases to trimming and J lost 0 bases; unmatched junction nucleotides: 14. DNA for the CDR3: TGTGCCAGTAGTATATTACGCCCAGGGGGCGTCTCGACAACTAATGAAAAACTGTTTTTT. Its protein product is CASSILRPGGVSTTNEKLFF.

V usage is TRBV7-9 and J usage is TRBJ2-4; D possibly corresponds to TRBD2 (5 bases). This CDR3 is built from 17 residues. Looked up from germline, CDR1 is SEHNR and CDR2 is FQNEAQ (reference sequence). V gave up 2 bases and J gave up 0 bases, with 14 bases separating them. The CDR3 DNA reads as TGTGCCAGCAGCTTATTTATTTCGGGGATAGCCAAAAACATTCAGTACTTC. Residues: CASSLFISGIAKNIQYF. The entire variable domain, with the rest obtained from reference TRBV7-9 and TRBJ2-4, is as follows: DTGVSQNPRHKITKRGQNVTFRCDPISEHNRLYWYRQTLGQGPEFLTYFQNEAQLEKSRLLSDRFSAERPKGSFSTLEIQRTEQGDSAMYLCASSLFISGIAKNIQYFGAGTRLSVL.

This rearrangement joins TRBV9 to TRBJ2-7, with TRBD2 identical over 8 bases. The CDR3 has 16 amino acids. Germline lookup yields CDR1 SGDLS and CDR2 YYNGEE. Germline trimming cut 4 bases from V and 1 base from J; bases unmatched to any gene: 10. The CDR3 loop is CASSPQGLVGSYEQYF. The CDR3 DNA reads TGTGCCAGCAGCCCCCAGGGACTAGTCGGGTCCTACGAGCAGTACTTC.

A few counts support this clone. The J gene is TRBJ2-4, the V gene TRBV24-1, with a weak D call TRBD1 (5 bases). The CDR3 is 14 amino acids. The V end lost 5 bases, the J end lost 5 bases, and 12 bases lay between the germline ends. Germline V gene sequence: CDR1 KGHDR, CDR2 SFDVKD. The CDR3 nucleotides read TGTGCCACCAGTGCCTCTGGGGCAGAAAACATTCAGTACTTC. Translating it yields CATSASGAENIQYF.

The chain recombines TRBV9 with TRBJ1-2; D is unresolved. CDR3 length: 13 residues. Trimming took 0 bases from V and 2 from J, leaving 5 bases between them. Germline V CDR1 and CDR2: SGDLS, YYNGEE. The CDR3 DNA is TGTGCCAGCAGCGTAGCCGGGAACTATGGCTACACCTTC. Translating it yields CASSVAGNYGYTF.

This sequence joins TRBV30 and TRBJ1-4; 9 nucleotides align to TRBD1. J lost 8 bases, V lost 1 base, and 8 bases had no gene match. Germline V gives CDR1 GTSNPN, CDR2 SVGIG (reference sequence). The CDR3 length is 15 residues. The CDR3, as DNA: TGTGCCTGGAGTGAAGGACAGGGGTCTGGCGAAAAACTGTTTTTT. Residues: CAWSEGQGSGEKLFF.

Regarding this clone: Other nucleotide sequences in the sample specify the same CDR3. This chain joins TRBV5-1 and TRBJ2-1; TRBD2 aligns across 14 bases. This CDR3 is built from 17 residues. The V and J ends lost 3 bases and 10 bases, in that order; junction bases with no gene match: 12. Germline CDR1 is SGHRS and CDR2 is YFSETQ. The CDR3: CASSWNGLAGGVGEQFF. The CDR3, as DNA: TGCGCCAGCAGCTGGAATGGACTAGCGGGAGGAGTAGGGGAGCAGTTCTTC.

The CDR3 DNA follows: TGTGCCATCAGTGAGTACGACAGGGGGGAAGCTTTCTTT. This translates into CAISEYDRGEAFF. The chain links TRBV10-3 to TRBJ1-1; 9 bases fit TRBD1. The CDR3 runs 13 residues. Germline CDR1 and CDR2: ENHRY and SYGVKD. The junction had 2 bases not matched to a gene; V was cut back by 1 base and J by 8 bases.